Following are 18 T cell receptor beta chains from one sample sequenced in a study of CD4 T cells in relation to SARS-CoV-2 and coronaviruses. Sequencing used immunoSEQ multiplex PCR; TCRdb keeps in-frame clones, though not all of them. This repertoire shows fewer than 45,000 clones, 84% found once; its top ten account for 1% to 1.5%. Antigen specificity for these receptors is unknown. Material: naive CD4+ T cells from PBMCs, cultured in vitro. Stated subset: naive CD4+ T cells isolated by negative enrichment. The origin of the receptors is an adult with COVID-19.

The CDR3 coding sequence is TGTGCCAGCAGCCCGTATCGGGGGACAGATACGCAGTATTTT. It specifies CASSPYRGTDTQYF. This rearrangement joins TRBV7-3 to TRBJ2-3; possible D gene TRBD2, 6 bases. The CDR3 contains 14 residues. Trimming left V 5 bases short and J 3 bases short, with 12 bases between. The V gene's germline CDR1 is SGHTA and CDR2 FQGTGA.

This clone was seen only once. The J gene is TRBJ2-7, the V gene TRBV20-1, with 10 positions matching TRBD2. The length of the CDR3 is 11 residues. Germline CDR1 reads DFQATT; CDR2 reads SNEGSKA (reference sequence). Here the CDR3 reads CRAGGPYEQYF. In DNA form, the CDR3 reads TGCAGAGCGGGAGGGCCCTACGAGCAGTACTTC.

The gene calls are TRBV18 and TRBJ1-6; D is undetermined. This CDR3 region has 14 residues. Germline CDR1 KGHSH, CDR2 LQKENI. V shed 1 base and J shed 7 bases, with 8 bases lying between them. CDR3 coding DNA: TGTGCCAGCTCACCACGTAACACCAATTCACCCCTCCACTTT. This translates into CASSPRNTNSPLHF.

The DNA for the CDR3 is TGTGCCAGCAACCCGACTAGCGGCACAGATACGCAGTATTTT. It is translated as CASNPTSGTDTQYF. This rearrangement joins TRBV6-6 to TRBJ2-3, with 8 bases fitting TRBD2. Germline-derived CDR1 and CDR2 are MNHNY and SVGAGI (reference sequence). Trimming removed 7 bases from V and 1 base from J; junction bases left unmatched: 4. This CDR3 spans 14 amino acids.

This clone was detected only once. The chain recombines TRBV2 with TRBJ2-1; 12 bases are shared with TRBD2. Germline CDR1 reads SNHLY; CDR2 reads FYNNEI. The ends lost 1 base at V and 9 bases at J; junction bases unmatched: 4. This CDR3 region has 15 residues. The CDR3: CASSEGLAGAFEQFF. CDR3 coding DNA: TGTGCCAGCAGTGAAGGACTAGCGGGAGCTTTTGAGCAGTTCTTC.

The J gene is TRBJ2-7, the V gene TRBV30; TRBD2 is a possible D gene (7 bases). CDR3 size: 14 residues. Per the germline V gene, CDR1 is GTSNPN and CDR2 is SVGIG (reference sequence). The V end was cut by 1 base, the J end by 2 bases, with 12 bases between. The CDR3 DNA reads TGTGCCTGGAGTGAGGGGGGGACCACCTACGAGCAGTACTTC. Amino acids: CAWSEGGTTYEQYF.

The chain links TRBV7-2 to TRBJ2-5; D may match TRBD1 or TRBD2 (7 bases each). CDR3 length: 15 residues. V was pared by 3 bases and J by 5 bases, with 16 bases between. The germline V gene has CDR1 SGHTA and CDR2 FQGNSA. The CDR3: CASSFGRGRLETQYF. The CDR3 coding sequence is TGTGCCAGCAGCTTTGGGAGGGGGCGATTGGAGACCCAGTACTTC.

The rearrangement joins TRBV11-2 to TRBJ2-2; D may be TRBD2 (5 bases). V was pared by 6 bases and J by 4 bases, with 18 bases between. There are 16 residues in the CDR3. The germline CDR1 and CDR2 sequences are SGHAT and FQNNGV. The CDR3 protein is CASRLIRGPVTGELFF. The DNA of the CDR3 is TGTGCCAGCAGGCTTATTCGAGGGCCGGTCACCGGGGAGCTGTTTTTT.

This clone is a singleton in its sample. The CDR3 spells CASRTANQPQHF. CDR3 nucleotides: TGTGCCAGCAGAACAGCTAATCAGCCCCAGCATTTT. The chain combines TRBV6-6 with TRBJ1-5; D unresolved. The CDR3 length is 12 residues. From germline, CDR1 is MNHNY and CDR2 SVGAGI (reference sequence). V lost 6 bases to trimming and J lost 4 bases, with 7 bases between them.

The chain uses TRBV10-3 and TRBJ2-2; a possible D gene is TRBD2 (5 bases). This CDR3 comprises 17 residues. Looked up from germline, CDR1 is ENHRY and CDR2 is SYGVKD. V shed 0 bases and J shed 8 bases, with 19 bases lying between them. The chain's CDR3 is CAISESRQAGSSGELFF. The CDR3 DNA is TGTGCCATCAGTGAGTCACGGCAGGCGGGTTCTTCAGGGGAGCTGTTTTTT.

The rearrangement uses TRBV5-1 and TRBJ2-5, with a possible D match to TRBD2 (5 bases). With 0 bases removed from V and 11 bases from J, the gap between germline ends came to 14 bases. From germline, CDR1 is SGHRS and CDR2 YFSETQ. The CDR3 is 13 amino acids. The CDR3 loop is CASSLAIGRGQYF. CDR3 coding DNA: TGCGCCAGCAGCTTGGCCATAGGCCGGGGACAGTACTTC. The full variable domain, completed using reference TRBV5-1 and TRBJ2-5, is KAGVTQTPRYLIKTRGQQVTLSCSPISGHRSVSWYQQTPGQGLQFLFEYFSETQRNKGNFPGRFSGRQFSNSRSEMNVSTLELGDSALYLCASSLAIGRGQYFGPGTRLLVL.

CDR3 coding DNA: TGTGCCAGCAGTGGGGGACTAGCGGGAATCCGCACAGATACGCAGTATTTT. Amino acids: CASSGGLAGIRTDTQYF. The V and J genes are TRBV2 and TRBJ2-3; TRBD2 aligns across 13 bases. Trimming removed 4 bases from V and 1 base from J; junction bases left unmatched: 5. Germline CDR1 reads SNHLY; CDR2 reads FYNNEI. The CDR3 has 17 residues.

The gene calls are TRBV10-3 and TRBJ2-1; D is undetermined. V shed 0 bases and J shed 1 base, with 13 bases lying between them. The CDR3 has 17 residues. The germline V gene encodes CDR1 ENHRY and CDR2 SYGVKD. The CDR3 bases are TGTGCCATCAGTGAGTCGAATTCAAGTCCTTCCTACAATGAGCAGTTCTTC. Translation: CAISESNSSPSYNEQFF.

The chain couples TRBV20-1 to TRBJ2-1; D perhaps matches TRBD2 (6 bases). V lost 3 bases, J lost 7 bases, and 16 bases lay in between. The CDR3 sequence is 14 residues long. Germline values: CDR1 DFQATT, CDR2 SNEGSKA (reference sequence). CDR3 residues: CSASEFRGMNEQFF. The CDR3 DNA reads TGCAGTGCTAGTGAGTTTCGGGGGATGAATGAGCAGTTCTTC.

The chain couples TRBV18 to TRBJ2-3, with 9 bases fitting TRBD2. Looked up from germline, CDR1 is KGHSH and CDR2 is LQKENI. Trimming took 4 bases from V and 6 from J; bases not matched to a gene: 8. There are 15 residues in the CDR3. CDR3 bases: TGTGCCAGCTCACTCCACAACGGACTAGCGGATACGCAGTATTTT. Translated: CASSLHNGLADTQYF.

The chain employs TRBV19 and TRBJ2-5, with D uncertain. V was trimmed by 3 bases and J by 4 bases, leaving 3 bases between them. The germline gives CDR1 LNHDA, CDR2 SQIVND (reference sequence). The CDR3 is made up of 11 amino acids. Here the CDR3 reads CASSISETQYF. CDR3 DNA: TGTGCCAGTAGTATTTCAGAGACCCAGTACTTC.

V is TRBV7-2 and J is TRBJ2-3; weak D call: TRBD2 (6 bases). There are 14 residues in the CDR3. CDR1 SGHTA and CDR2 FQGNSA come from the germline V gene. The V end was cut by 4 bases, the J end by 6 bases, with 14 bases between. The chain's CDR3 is CASSSSGSGDTQYF. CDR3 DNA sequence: TGTGCCAGCAGCTCCAGCGGGTCCGGTGATACGCAGTATTTT.

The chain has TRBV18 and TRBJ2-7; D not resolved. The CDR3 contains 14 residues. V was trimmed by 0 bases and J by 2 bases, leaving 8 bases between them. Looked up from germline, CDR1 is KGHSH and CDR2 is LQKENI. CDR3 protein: CASSPPAAPYEQYF. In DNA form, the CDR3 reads TGTGCCAGCTCACCACCGGCAGCACCCTACGAGCAGTACTTC. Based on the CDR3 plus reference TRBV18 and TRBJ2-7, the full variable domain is NAGVMQNPRHLVRRRGQEARLRCSPMKGHSHVYWYRQLPEEGLKFMVYLQKENIIDESGMPKERFSAEFPKEGPSILRIQQVVRGDSAAYFCASSPPAAPYEQYFGPGTRLTVT.